This TCR beta chain was observed in a study of blood T cell repertoires in COVID-19. On the study more broadly: Samples representing acute and convalescent COVID-19 were sourced from the United States, Italy and Spain.

Only in-frame clones appear in the TCRdb table, and some are missing; sequencing was by immunoSEQ multiplex PCR. The sample contains more than 80,000 clones, more than 75% of which appear only once. The CDR3 extends over 14 amino acids. From germline, CDR1 is MNHEY and CDR2 SVGEGT. V gave up 0 bases and J gave up 6 bases, with 10 bases separating them. The chain combines TRBV6-2 or TRBV6-3 with TRBJ2-3; D remains ambiguous. Sequenced material: peripheral blood. The sequence came from a man aged 40-49 years with acute or convalescent COVID-19. The CDR3 coding sequence is TGTGCCAGCAGTTACTCCACTCTTGCGGATACGCAGTATTTT. Residues: CASSYSTLADTQYF.